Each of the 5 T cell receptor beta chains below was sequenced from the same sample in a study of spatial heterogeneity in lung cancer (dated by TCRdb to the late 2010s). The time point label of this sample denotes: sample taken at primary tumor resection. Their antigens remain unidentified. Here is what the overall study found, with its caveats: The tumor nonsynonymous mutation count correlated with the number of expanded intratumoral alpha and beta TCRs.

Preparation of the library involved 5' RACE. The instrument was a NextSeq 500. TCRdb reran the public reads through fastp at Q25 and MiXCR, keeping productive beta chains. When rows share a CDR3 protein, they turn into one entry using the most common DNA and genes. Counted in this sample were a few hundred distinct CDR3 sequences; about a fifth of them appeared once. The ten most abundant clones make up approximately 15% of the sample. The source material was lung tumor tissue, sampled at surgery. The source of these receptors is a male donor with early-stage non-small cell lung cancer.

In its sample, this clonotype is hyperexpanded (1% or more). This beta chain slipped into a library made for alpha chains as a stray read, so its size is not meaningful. The CDR3 spells CASGGPGQLNEQFF. In nucleotides, the CDR3 is TGTGCCAGCGGGGGGCCGGGACAGCTCAATGAGCAGTTCTTC. The V gene is TRBV27, the J gene TRBJ2-1; TRBD1 is a possible D gene (7 bases). Germline lookup yields CDR1 MNHEY and CDR2 SMNVEV (reference sequence). Trimming removed 8 bases at V and 6 bases at J, with 17 bases between. The CDR3 spans 14 residues.

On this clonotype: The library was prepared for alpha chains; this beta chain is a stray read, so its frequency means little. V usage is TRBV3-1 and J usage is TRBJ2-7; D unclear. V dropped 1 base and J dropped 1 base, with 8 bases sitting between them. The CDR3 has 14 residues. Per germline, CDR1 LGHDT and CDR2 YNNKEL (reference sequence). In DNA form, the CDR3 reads TGTGCCAGCAGCCAAGGTCGGCAGTCCTACGAGCAGTACTTC. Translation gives CASSQGRQSYEQYF.

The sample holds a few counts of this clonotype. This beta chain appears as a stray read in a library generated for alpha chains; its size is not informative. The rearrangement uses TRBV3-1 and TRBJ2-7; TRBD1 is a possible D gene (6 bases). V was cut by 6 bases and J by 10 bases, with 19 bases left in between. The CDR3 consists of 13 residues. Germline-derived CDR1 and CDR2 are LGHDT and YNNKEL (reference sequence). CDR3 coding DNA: TGTGCCAGCAGTCATTTCGACAGGATGGGACAGTACTTC. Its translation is CASSHFDRMGQYF.

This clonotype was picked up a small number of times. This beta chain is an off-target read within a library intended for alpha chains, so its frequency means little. CDR3: CASVPGQGYNEQFF. CDR3 DNA sequence: TGTGCTAGTGTCCCGGGACAGGGGTACAATGAGCAGTTCTTC. The chain carries TRBV12-5 and TRBJ2-1, with TRBD1 identical over 10 bases. V trimming: 7 bases; J trimming: 4 bases; junction bases outside the gene matches: 4. Germline CDR1 reads LGHNT; CDR2 reads FRNRAP. CDR3 length: 14 residues.

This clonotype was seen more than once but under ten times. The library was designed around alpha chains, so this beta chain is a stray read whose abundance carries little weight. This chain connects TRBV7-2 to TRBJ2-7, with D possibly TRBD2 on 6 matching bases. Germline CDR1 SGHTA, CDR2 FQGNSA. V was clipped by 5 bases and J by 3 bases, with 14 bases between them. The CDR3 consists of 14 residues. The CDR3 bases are TGTGCCAGCAGCGTGTCCAGCGGGCTCTACGAGCAGTACTTC. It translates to CASSVSSGLYEQYF.